Each of the 27 T cell receptor beta chains below was sequenced from the same sample in a study of T cells after yellow fever vaccination. Via MiXCR, TCRdb re-called the 5' RACE reads, giving one row per CDR3 protein. The sample lists 350,000 to 450,000 distinct CDR3 sequences, approximately 6% occurring once. This material consisted of PBMCs, taken 5 days after the yellow fever booster vaccination. These receptors all stem from a young man who received the YFV17D yellow fever vaccine.

V and J are TRBV6-2 or TRBV6-3 and TRBJ2-1, with D perhaps matching TRBD2 (6 bases). Germline V gene data show CDR1 as MNHEY and CDR2 as SVGEGT. The V and J ends lost 4 bases and 0 bases respectively, with 13 bases between them. The length of the CDR3 is 16 residues. This CDR3 reads CASSSLRLVSYNEQFF. Here the CDR3 DNA reads TGTGCCAGCAGTTCCTTGAGACTAGTCTCCTACAATGAGCAGTTCTTC.

This clonotype was observed at least ten times. The V gene is TRBV20-1, the J gene TRBJ1-5; 10 bases match TRBD1. After removal of 5 bases from V and 3 bases from J, the junction contained 7 bases not matched to a gene. The CDR3 loop spans 15 amino acids. Germline values: CDR1 DFQATT, CDR2 SNEGSKA (reference sequence). CDR3 DNA: TGCAGTGCTGGGGACAGGGGCGGTTACAATCAGCCCCAGCATTTT. Translation gives CSAGDRGGYNQPQHF.

This clonotype was seen a handful of times. J is TRBJ2-1 and V is TRBV11-2; a possible D gene is TRBD2 (6 bases). Trimming left V 0 bases short and J 6 bases short, with 21 bases between. The CDR3 length is 18 residues. Germline V CDR1 and CDR2: SGHAT, FQNNGV. In nucleotides, the CDR3 is TGTGCCAGCAGCTTAGAACCCGCGGCGGGATGGGGAGGCAATGAGCAGTTCTTC. Translation gives CASSLEPAAGWGGNEQFF.

The sample holds a few counts of this clonotype. The chain couples TRBV5-1 to TRBJ2-7, with 10 bases identical to TRBD2. The V gene's germline CDR1 is SGHRS and CDR2 YFSETQ. This CDR3 has 18 amino acids. V gave up 2 bases and J gave up 3 bases; unmatched junction bases: 14. Written as DNA, the CDR3 is TGCGCCAGCAGCTTCCGCCCCACGGGACTAGCGAGACGCTACGAGCAGTACTTC. Protein sequence: CASSFRPTGLARRYEQYF.

This clonotype was observed many times. The chain carries TRBV4-3 and TRBJ2-5, with D possibly called TRBD1 or TRBD2 (5 bases each). This CDR3 region has 17 residues. The V gene's germline CDR1 is LGHNA and CDR2 YSLEER. Trimming stripped 1 base from V and 1 base from J, with 16 bases between. The CDR3 spells CASSQAAHWGPQETQYF. Written as DNA, the CDR3 is TGCGCCAGCAGCCAAGCGGCACACTGGGGACCCCAAGAGACCCAGTACTTC.

The chain carries TRBV1 and TRBJ1-5; the table's D call, TRBD1, has no DNA check behind it. TRBV1 is shown as a pseudogene. The length of the CDR3 is 13 residues. CDR3 DNA sequence: TGCACCAGCAGCCAGCGGGGGACTCAGCCCCAGCATTTT. It is translated as CTSSQRGTQPQHF.

This clonotype was counted only a few times. The chain has TRBV30 and TRBJ2-5; 9 positions match TRBD2. This CDR3 spans 19 amino acids. The J segment lost 5 bases and the V segment lost 4 bases, leaving 23 bases of the junction unmatched. CDR1 is GTSNPN, CDR2 SVGIG, per germline (reference sequence). The CDR3 DNA is TGTGCCTGGACCAGGGGGTGGCTAGCGGGAAGAGGAGGCTCGGAGACCCAGTACTTC. Translated: CAWTRGWLAGRGGSETQYF.

The table lists this clonotype with a few counts. The chain joins TRBV30 to TRBJ1-4; TRBD1 matches 9 bases. The CDR3 is made up of 16 amino acids. Per the germline V gene, CDR1 is GTSNPN and CDR2 is SVGIG (reference sequence). The J segment lost 5 bases and the V segment lost 4 bases, leaving 11 bases of the junction unmatched. The CDR3 loop reads CAWTNRGRFANEKLFF. The DNA of the CDR3 is TGTGCCTGGACCAACAGGGGGCGGTTTGCCAATGAAAAACTGTTTTTT.

This clonotype has just a few counts. The V and J genes are TRBV7-8 and TRBJ1-5, with a weak D call TRBD1 (5 bases). The CDR3 is 15 residues long. Germline loops: CDR1 SGHVS, CDR2 FQNEAQ. V was cut by 0 bases and J by 6 bases, with 12 bases left in between. CDR3 amino acids: CASSLAATEGQPQHF. DNA for the CDR3: TGTGCCAGCAGCTTAGCCGCGACAGAAGGTCAGCCCCAGCATTTT.

The V and J genes are TRBV12-3 or TRBV12-4 and TRBJ1-2; TRBD1 is a possible D gene (5 bases). V was clipped by 6 bases and J by 2 bases, with 13 bases between them. This CDR3 contains 14 residues. In DNA, the CDR3 is TGTGCCAGCAGGCGGGGCCCCGACAACTATGGCTACACCTTC. It specifies CASRRGPDNYGYTF.

This clonotype was seen a handful of times. The V gene is TRBV7-9, the J gene TRBJ1-1; D gene unclear. This CDR3 region has 15 residues. Trimming cost V 2 bases and J 1 base, with 11 bases left between them. Germline V CDR1 and CDR2: SEHNR, FQNEAQ (reference sequence). The CDR3 sequence: CASSLSISGNTEAFF. DNA for the CDR3: TGTGCCAGCAGCTTATCGATAAGCGGGAACACTGAAGCTTTCTTT. The complete variable domain, with remaining parts taken from reference TRBV7-9 and TRBJ1-1, reads DTGVSQNPRHKITKRGQNVTFRCDPISEHNRLYWYRQTLGQGPEFLTYFQNEAQLEKSRLLSDRFSAERPKGSFSTLEIQRTEQGDSAMYLCASSLSISGNTEAFFGQGTRLTVV.

This clonotype was counted at least ten times. V and J are TRBV29-1 and TRBJ2-3; no clear D gene. The germline CDR1 and CDR2 sequences are SQVTM and ANQGSEA. V lost 6 bases, J lost 3 bases, and 13 bases lay in between. The CDR3 sequence is 13 residues long. DNA for the CDR3: TGCAGCGTCGTCATATTGGGAACAGATACGCAGTATTTT. This codes for CSVVILGTDTQYF.

The genes are TRBV29-1 and TRBJ2-7, with D unresolved. This CDR3 has 13 amino acids. CDR1 SQVTM and CDR2 ANQGSEA come from the germline V gene. Trimming cost V 6 bases and J 6 bases, with 18 bases left between them. As DNA, the CDR3 is TGCAGCGTCGGCGGTAATTCGGGTCGCGAGCAGTACTTC. Translating gives CSVGGNSGREQYF.

V and J are TRBV4-3 and TRBJ2-3, with D maybe TRBD2 (6 bases). This CDR3 is 18 amino acids long. V lost 0 bases, J lost 3 bases, and 19 bases lay in between. Germline CDR1 LGHNA, CDR2 YSLEER. The CDR3 region is CASSQDSVGGKGTDTQYF. CDR3 nucleotides: TGCGCCAGCAGCCAAGATTCAGTAGGCGGGAAAGGAACAGATACGCAGTATTTT.

This clonotype appeared many times. V and J are TRBV5-1 and TRBJ1-2; D gene uncertain. V was trimmed by 3 bases and J by 8 bases, leaving 11 bases between them. CDR1 SGHRS and CDR2 YFSETQ come from the germline V gene. There are 12 residues in the CDR3. The DNA of the CDR3 is TGCGCCAGCAGCTCTAGCCGGGAGGGCTACACCTTC. It encodes CASSSSREGYTF.

This clonotype was seen only a few times. The chain has TRBV12-3 or TRBV12-4 and TRBJ2-1; TRBD2 agrees at 10 bases. The CDR3 spans 15 residues. V was pared by 6 bases and J by 2 bases, with 4 bases of the junction left unmatched. For the CDR3, the DNA is TGTGCCAGCAGACCGGGACTAGCGACCTACAATGAGCAGTTCTTC. Translation gives CASRPGLATYNEQFF.

This clonotype has at least ten counts. This chain uses TRBV19 with TRBJ2-3; D is perhaps TRBD2 (5 bases). Germline V gene lookup returns CDR1 LNHDA and CDR2 SQIVND (reference sequence). V dropped 3 bases and J dropped 2 bases, with 12 bases sitting between them. This CDR3 comprises 15 residues. For the CDR3, the DNA is TGTGCCAGTAGTATGAGAAGCGGTTACACAGATACGCAGTATTTT. Translating it yields CASSMRSGYTDTQYF.

This clonotype was counted ten times or more. This sequence joins TRBV30 and TRBJ2-1; D not resolved. CDR1 is GTSNPN, CDR2 SVGIG, per germline (reference sequence). The CDR3 consists of 15 residues. Trimming left V 0 bases short and J 8 bases short, with 17 bases between. CDR3 protein: CAWSVASRARDEQFF. The CDR3 bases are TGTGCCTGGAGTGTAGCTAGTCGGGCGCGCGATGAGCAGTTCTTC.

This clonotype was counted at least ten times. This chain connects TRBV7-2 to TRBJ2-1, with 8 nucleotides matching TRBD2. Germline CDR1 reads SGHTA; CDR2 reads FQGNSA. Trimming removed 0 bases from V and 7 bases from J; junction bases left unmatched: 5. This CDR3 has 15 amino acids. The CDR3: CASSLASGTVNEQFF. The CDR3 DNA sequence: TGTGCCAGCAGCTTAGCTAGCGGGACGGTAAATGAGCAGTTCTTC.

This clonotype occurred a few times. V usage is TRBV15 and J usage is TRBJ2-1; D may be TRBD2 (6 bases). The CDR3 contains 14 residues. Germline CDR1 LNHNV, CDR2 YYDKDF (reference sequence). Trimming stripped 3 bases from V and 10 bases from J, with 16 bases between. The CDR3 DNA reads TGTGCCACCAGCAGCGATCAACTAGCCCAGGAGCAGTTCTTC. This codes for CATSSDQLAQEQFF.

At least ten counts were recorded for this clonotype. This sequence joins TRBV5-4 and TRBJ2-1; D may be TRBD2 (6 bases). The germline V and J ends were trimmed by 1 base and 5 bases, with 13 bases remaining between them. This CDR3 comprises 15 residues. Germline CDR1 is SGHNT and CDR2 is YYREEE (reference sequence). CDR3 residues: CASSLWIGRDNEQFF. The CDR3 nucleotides read TGTGCCAGCAGCTTGTGGATCGGGAGAGACAATGAGCAGTTCTTC.

This clonotype has more than one count but fewer than ten. V gene TRBV3-1 combines with J gene TRBJ1-2; D is undetermined. With 3 bases removed from V and 1 base from J, the gap between germline ends came to 12 bases. The CDR3 totals 15 residues. The germline CDR1 and CDR2 sequences are LGHDT and YNNKEL (reference sequence). In DNA, the CDR3 is TGTGCCAGCAGCCACCCCGGGGAACTTAACTATGGCTACACCTTC. It translates to CASSHPGELNYGYTF.

A word on this clonotype: A much larger clone sits a single nucleotide away, making a read error possible. The chain employs TRBV14 and TRBJ2-1; maybe TRBD2 (5 bases). CDR1 and CDR2 (germline): SGHDN, FVKESK. This CDR3 comprises 15 residues. The CDR3 nucleotides are TGTGCCAGCAGCCAAGGACGGACTTCCTACAATGAGCGGTTCTTC. This codes for CASSQGRTSYNERFF.

The chain links TRBV7-2 to TRBJ2-5; 7 nucleotides align to TRBD2. The CDR3 covers 16 residues. The V gene's germline CDR1 is SGHTA and CDR2 FQGNSA. Losses at the gene ends were 2 bases for V and 2 bases for J; bases not matched to a gene: 8. The CDR3: CASSLPLAAGQETQYF. CDR3 bases: TGTGCCAGCAGCTTACCGCTAGCGGCGGGGCAAGAGACCCAGTACTTC.

The chain uses TRBV20-1 and TRBJ2-7; D not resolved. This CDR3 is 13 amino acids long. Germline lookup yields CDR1 DFQATT and CDR2 SNEGSKA (reference sequence). V was clipped by 6 bases and J by 5 bases, with 17 bases between them. The CDR3 sequence: CSAPYTYKNEQYF. In nucleotides, the CDR3 is TGCAGTGCCCCCTATACTTACAAAAACGAGCAGTACTTC.

This clonotype was seen many times. J is TRBJ2-5 and V is TRBV7-8; weak D call: TRBD2 (6 bases). Between the trimmed V and J ends, which lost 5 bases and 4 bases, there was a span of 23 bases. This CDR3 spans 17 amino acids. From germline, CDR1 is SGHVS and CDR2 FQNEAQ. Here the CDR3 DNA reads TGTGCCAGCAGCCCAACTGGAGCGGGCCGCGGTCGAGAGACCCAGTACTTC. As protein: CASSPTGAGRGRETQYF.

The chain has TRBV20-1 and TRBJ2-1; the D is unclear. This CDR3 has 13 amino acids. Germline CDR1 is DFQATT and CDR2 is SNEGSKA (reference sequence). The V end was cut by 3 bases, the J end by 7 bases, with 13 bases between. Here the CDR3 DNA reads TGCAGTGCTAGGGTGACAACGAGAAATGAGCAGTTCTTC. Its protein product is CSARVTTRNEQFF.